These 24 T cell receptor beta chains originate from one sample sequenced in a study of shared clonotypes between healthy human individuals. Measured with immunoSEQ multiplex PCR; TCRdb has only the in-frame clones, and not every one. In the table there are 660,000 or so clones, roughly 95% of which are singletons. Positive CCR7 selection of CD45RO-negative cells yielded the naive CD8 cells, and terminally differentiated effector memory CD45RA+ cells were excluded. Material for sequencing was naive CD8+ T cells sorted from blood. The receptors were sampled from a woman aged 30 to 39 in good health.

The CDR3, as DNA: TGTGCCAGCAGCTCGATCTCCTACGAGCAGTACTTC. The encoded protein is CASSSISYEQYF. The V call is TRBV5-6, the J call TRBJ2-7; D is ambiguous. The CDR3 loop spans 12 amino acids. CDR1 and CDR2 (germline): SGHDT, YYEEEE. V was trimmed by 3 bases and J by 0 bases, leaving 4 bases between them. Full variable domain (rest looked up from reference TRBV5-6 and TRBJ2-7): DAGVTQSPTHLIKTRGQQVTLRCSPKSGHDTVSWYQQALGQGPQFIFQYYEEEERQRGNFPDRFSGHQFPNYSSELNVNALLLGDSALYLCASSSISYEQYFGPGTRLTVT.

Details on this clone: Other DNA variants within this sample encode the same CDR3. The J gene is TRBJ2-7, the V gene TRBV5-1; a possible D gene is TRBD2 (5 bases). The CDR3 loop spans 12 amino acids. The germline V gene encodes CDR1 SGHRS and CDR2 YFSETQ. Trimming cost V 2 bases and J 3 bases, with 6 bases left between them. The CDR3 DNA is TGCGCCAGCAGCTTTGAGGGCTACGAGCAGTACTTC. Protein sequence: CASSFEGYEQYF.

The CDR3 sequence is CASSLPRREGTEAFF. CDR3 nucleotide sequence: TGTGCCAGCAGTCTCCCGCGGAGGGAGGGTACTGAAGCTTTCTTT. V is TRBV27 and J is TRBJ1-1; D uncertain. Germline CDR1 and CDR2: MNHEY and SMNVEV (reference sequence). Trimming took 5 bases from V and 5 from J, leaving 18 bases between them. The CDR3 loop spans 15 amino acids.

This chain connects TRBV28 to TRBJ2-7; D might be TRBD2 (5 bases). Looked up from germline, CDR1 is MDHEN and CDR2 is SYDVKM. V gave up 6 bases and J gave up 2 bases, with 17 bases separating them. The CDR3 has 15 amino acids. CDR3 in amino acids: CASSNRRGLTYEQYF. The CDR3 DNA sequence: TGTGCCAGCAGCAACCGCCGAGGGCTCACCTACGAGCAGTACTTC.

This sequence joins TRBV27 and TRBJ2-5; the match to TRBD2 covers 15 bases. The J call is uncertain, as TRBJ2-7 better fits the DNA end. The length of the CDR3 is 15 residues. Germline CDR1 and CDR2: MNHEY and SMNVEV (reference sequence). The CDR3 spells CASSAGLAGGNEQYF. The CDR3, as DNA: TGTGCCAGCAGTGCGGGACTAGCGGGAGGCAACGAGCAGTACTTC.

The CDR3 DNA is TGTGCCAGCAGCGCCTCACCGACTAGCGACGAGACCTACGAGCAGTACTTC. Residues: CASSASPTSDETYEQYF. This rearrangement joins TRBV11-2 to TRBJ2-7, with 8 bases matching TRBD2. V lost 5 bases to trimming and J lost 2 bases; unmatched junction nucleotides: 14. The CDR3 sequence is 17 residues long. CDR1 and CDR2 from the germline V gene are SGHAT and FQNNGV.

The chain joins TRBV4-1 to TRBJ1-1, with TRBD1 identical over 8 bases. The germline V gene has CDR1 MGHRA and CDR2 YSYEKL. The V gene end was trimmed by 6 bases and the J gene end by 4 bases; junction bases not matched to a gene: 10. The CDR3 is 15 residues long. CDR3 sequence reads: CASRPGTGSGTEAFF. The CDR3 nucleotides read TGCGCCAGCAGACCCGGGACAGGATCGGGCACTGAAGCTTTCTTT.

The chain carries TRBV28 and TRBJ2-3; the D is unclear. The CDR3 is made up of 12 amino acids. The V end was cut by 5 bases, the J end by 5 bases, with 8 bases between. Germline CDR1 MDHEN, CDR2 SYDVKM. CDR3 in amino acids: CASSPLGDTQYF. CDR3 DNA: TGTGCCAGCAGTCCCCTCGGAGATACGCAGTATTTT.

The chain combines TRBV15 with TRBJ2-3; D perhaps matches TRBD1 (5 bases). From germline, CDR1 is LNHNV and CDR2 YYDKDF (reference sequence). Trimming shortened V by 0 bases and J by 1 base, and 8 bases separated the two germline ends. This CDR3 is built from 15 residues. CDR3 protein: CATSRDLGGTDTQYF. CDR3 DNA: TGTGCCACCAGCAGAGATCTAGGGGGCACAGATACGCAGTATTTT.

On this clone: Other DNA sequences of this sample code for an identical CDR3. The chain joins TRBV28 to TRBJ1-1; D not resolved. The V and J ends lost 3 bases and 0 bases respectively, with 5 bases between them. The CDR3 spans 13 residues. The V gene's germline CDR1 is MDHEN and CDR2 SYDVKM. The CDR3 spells CASSFNLNTEAFF. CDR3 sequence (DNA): TGTGCCAGCAGTTTCAATCTGAACACTGAAGCTTTCTTT. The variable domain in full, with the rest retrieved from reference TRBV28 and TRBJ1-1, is DVKVTQSSRYLVKRTGEKVFLECVQDMDHENMFWYRQDPGLGLRLIYFSYDVKMKEKGDIPEGYSVSREKKERFSLILESASTNQTSMYLCASSFNLNTEAFFGQGTRLTVV.

The CDR3 sequence: CASSVDPGANGYTF. CDR3 in DNA: TGTGCCAGCAGCGTAGATCCAGGGGCTAATGGCTACACCTTC. The chain is built from TRBV9 and TRBJ1-2, with a weak D call TRBD1 (6 bases). V was cut by 0 bases and J by 6 bases, with 12 bases left in between. The length of the CDR3 is 14 residues. The V gene's germline CDR1 is SGDLS and CDR2 YYNGEE.

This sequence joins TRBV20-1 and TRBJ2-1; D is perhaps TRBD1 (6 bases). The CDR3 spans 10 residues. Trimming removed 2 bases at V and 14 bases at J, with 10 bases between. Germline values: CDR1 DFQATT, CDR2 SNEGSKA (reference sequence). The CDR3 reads CSARNREKFF. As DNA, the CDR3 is TGCAGTGCTAGAAACAGGGAGAAGTTCTTC.

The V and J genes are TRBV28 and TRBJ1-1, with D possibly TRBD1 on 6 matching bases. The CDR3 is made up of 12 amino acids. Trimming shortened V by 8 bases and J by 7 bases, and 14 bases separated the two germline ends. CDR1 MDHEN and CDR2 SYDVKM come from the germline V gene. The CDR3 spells CASLDWDNEAFF. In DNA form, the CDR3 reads TGTGCCAGCCTGGACTGGGACAATGAAGCTTTCTTT.

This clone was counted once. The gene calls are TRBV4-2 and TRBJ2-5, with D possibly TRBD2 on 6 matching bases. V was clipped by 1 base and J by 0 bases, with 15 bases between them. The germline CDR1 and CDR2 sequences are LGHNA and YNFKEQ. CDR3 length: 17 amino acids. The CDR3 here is CASSQVRWQRDQETQYF. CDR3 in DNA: TGTGCCAGCAGCCAAGTCCGTTGGCAGCGGGACCAAGAGACCCAGTACTTC.

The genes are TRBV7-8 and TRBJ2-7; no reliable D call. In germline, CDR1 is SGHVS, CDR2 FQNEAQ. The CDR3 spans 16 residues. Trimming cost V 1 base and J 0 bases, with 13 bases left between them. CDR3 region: CASSLEAGSSSYEQYF. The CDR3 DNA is TGTGCCAGCAGCTTAGAGGCAGGATCGAGCTCCTACGAGCAGTACTTC.

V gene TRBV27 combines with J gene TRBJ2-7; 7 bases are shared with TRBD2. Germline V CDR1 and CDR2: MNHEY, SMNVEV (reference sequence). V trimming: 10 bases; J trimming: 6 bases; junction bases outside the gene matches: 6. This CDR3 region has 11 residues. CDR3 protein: CATKTSAEQYF. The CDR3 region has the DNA TGTGCCACCAAAACTAGCGCCGAGCAGTACTTC.

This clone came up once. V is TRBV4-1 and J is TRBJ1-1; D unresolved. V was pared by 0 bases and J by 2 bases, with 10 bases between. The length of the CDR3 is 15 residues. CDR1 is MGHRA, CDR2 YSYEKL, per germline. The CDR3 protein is CASSQDNTANTEAFF. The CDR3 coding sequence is TGCGCCAGCAGCCAAGATAACACAGCCAACACTGAAGCTTTCTTT.

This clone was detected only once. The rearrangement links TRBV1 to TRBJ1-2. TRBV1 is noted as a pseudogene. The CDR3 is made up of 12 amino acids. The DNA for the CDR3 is TGCACCAGCAGCCAGGGGAGCTATGGCTACACCTTC. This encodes CTSSQGSYGYTF.

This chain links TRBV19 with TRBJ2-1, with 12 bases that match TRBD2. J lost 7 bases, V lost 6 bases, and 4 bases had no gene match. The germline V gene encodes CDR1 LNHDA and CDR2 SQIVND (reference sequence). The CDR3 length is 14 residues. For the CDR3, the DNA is TGTGCCAGTAGGACTAGCGGGAGTTTAAATGAGCAGTTCTTC. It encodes CASRTSGSLNEQFF.

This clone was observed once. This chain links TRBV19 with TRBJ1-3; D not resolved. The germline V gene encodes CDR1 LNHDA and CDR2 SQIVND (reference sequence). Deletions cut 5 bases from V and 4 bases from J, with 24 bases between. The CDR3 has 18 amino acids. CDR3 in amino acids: CASSPTVGPARLGNTIYF. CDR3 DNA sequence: TGTGCCAGTAGTCCTACGGTCGGGCCGGCGAGGTTGGGAAACACCATATATTTT.

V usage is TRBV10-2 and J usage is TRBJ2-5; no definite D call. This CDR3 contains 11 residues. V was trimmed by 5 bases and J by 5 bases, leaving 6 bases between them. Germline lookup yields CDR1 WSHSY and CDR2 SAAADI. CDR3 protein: CASSTRETQYF. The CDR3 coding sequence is TGCGCCAGCAGTACTCGGGAGACCCAGTACTTC.

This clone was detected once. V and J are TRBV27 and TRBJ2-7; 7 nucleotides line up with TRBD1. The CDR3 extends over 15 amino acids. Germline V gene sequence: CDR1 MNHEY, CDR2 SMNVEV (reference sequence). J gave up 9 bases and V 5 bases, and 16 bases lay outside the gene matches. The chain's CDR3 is CASSLRQGYYDGQYF. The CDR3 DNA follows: TGTGCCAGCAGTCTCAGACAGGGATATTACGACGGGCAGTACTTC.

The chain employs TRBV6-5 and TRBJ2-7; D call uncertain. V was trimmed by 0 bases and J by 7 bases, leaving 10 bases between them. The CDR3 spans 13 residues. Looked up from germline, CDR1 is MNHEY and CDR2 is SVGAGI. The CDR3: CASSYSAMGEQYF. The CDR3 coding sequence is TGTGCCAGCAGTTACTCCGCGATGGGAGAGCAGTACTTC.

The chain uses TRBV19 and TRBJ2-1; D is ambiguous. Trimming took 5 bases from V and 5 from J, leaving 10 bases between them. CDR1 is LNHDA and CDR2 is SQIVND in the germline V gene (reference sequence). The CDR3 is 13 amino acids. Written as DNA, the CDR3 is TGTGCCAGTAGTCGTAGGCCTGACAATGAGCAGTTCTTC. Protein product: CASSRRPDNEQFF.